Presented here are 10 T cell receptor beta chains from one specimen sequenced in a study of T cells in Graves' hyperthyroidism and ophthalmopathy. Amplification targeted TCR beta CDR3 regions from RNA transcripts. HTBI primers drove first-round RT-PCR of the TCR CDR3. Via MiXCR, TCRdb re-called the multiplex PCR reads, giving one row per CDR3 protein. The sample includes approximately 700,000 distinct CDR3 sequences, roughly 15% seen only once; the top ten take approximately 8%. The sample was blood. Receptors were obtained from a man younger than 35 with Graves' hyperthyroidism.

This clonotype was seen a few times. The chain links TRBV19 to TRBJ2-6; 7 bases are a match to TRBD1. The V gene end was trimmed by 1 base and the J gene end by 9 bases; junction bases not matched to a gene: 0. CDR3 length: 13 amino acids. The germline V gene encodes CDR1 LNHDA and CDR2 SQIVND (reference sequence). The CDR3 region has the DNA TGTGCCAGTAGTATAGGGACAGGCAACGTCCTGACTTTC. Translation gives CASSIGTGNVLTF. Drawing the rest from reference TRBV19 and TRBJ2-6, the complete variable domain is DGGITQSPKYLFRKEGQNVTLSCEQNLNHDAMYWYRQDPGQGLRLIYYSQIVNDFQKGDIAEGYSVSREKKESFPLTVTSAQKNPTAFYLCASSIGTGNVLTFGAGSRLTVL.

This clonotype was seen repeatedly, ten times or more. This rearrangement joins TRBV27 to TRBJ1-2, with 10 bases fitting TRBD1. The CDR3 is made up of 15 amino acids. Trimming removed 6 bases from V and 5 bases from J; junction bases left unmatched: 9. CDR1 and CDR2 (germline): MNHEY, SMNVEV (reference sequence). CDR3 sequence: CASRKTGGERYGYTF. The DNA of the CDR3 is TGTGCCAGCAGGAAGACAGGGGGCGAGAGGTATGGCTACACCTTC.

The chain recombines TRBV28 with TRBJ1-5; D unresolved. The germline V gene has CDR1 MDHEN and CDR2 SYDVKM. V was clipped by 5 bases and J by 7 bases, with 12 bases between them. The CDR3 loop spans 13 amino acids. The CDR3 loop reads CASSALEFQPQHF. For the CDR3, the DNA is TGTGCCAGCAGTGCGTTAGAATTCCAGCCCCAGCATTTT. The variable domain in full, completed from reference TRBV28 and TRBJ1-5, reads DVKVTQSSRYLVKRTGEKVFLECVQDMDHENMFWYRQDPGLGLRLIYFSYDVKMKEKGDIPEGYSVSREKKERFSLILESASTNQTSMYLCASSALEFQPQHFGDGTRLSIL.

This clonotype was observed a handful of times. The chain couples TRBV12-3 or TRBV12-4 to TRBJ2-2, with D possibly TRBD1 on 5 matching bases. Trimming took off 2 bases at V and 3 bases at J, with 10 bases between the two ends. CDR3 length: 15 amino acids. CDR3 bases: TGTGCCAGCAGTTTACTTGGGGCGCACACCGGGGAGCTGTTTTTT. The encoded protein is CASSLLGAHTGELFF.

This rearrangement joins TRBV6-1 to TRBJ2-1; 7 nucleotides align to TRBD1. Germline trimming cut 5 bases from V and 8 bases from J; bases unmatched to any gene: 9. The germline V gene encodes CDR1 MNHNS and CDR2 SASEGT. The CDR3 is made up of 14 amino acids. The CDR3 sequence is CASSITGVLDEQFF. The CDR3 DNA sequence: TGTGCCAGCAGTATTACAGGGGTGTTAGATGAGCAGTTCTTC.

This clonotype was counted at least ten times. The gene calls are TRBV7-9 and TRBJ2-1, with TRBD2 identical over 14 bases. The CDR3 has 17 residues. Germline CDR1 reads SEHNR; CDR2 reads FQNEAQ (reference sequence). Losses at the gene ends were 6 bases for V and 2 bases for J; bases not matched to a gene: 6. CDR3 coding DNA: TGTGCCAGCAGGGGACTAGCGGGAGAGTGGGCCTACAATGAGCAGTTCTTC. The encoded protein is CASRGLAGEWAYNEQFF.

This clonotype was detected many times. The chain joins TRBV20-1 to TRBJ1-2, with 7 bases identical to TRBD1. V dropped 1 base and J dropped 2; count of bases not matched to a gene: 1. There are 13 residues in the CDR3. Germline assignment: CDR1 DFQATT and CDR2 SNEGSKA (reference sequence). CDR3 in amino acids: CSARAGGNYGYTF. The CDR3 DNA reads as TGCAGTGCTAGAGCAGGGGGAAACTATGGCTACACCTTC.

This clonotype was seen repeatedly, ten times or more. This rearrangement joins TRBV11-2 to TRBJ2-2; 7 bases fit TRBD1. The CDR3 is made up of 15 amino acids. Germline V CDR1 and CDR2: SGHAT, FQNNGV. The V gene end was trimmed by 4 bases and the J gene end by 1 base; junction bases not matched to a gene: 3. As DNA, the CDR3 is TGTGCCAGCAGCTCCGGGACAGTGAACACCGGGGAGCTGTTTTTT. Translating it yields CASSSGTVNTGELFF.

This clonotype came up a few times. J is TRBJ1-4 and V is TRBV7-9; D ambiguous. V gave up 5 bases and J gave up 4 bases, with 14 bases separating them. This CDR3 spans 15 amino acids. From germline, CDR1 is SEHNR and CDR2 FQNEAQ (reference sequence). CDR3 DNA sequence: TGTGCCAGCAGCCTCCCGCGAGGGATTAATGAAAAACTGTTTTTT. Translating gives CASSLPRGINEKLFF.

This clonotype was counted only a few times. This sequence joins TRBV6-1 and TRBJ1-5; D perhaps matches TRBD1 (5 bases). The CDR3 runs 16 residues. Germline V gives CDR1 MNHNS, CDR2 SASEGT. V shed 3 bases and J shed 0 bases, with 12 bases lying between them. The CDR3 coding sequence is TGTGCCAGCAGTGATGGGGCAGGGAGTAGCAATCAGCCCCAGCATTTT. This encodes CASSDGAGSSNQPQHF.